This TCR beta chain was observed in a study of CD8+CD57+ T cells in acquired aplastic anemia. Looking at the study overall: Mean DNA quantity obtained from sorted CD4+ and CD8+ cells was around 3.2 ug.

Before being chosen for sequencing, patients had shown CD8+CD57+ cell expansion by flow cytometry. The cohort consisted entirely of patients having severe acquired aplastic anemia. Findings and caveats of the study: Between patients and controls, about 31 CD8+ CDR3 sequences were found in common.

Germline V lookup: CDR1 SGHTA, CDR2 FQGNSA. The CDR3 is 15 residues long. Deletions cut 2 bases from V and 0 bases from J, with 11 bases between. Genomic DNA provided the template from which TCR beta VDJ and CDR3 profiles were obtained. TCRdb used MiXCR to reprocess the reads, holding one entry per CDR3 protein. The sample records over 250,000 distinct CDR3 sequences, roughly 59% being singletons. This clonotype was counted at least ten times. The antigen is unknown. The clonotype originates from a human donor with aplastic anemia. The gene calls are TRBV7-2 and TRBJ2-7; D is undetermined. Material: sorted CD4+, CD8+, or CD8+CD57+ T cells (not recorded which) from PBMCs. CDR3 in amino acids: CASSLSGMASYEQYF. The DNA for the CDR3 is TGTGCCAGCAGCTTATCAGGTATGGCCTCCTACGAGCAGTACTTC. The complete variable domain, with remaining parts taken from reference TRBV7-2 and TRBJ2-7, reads GAGVSQSPSNKVTEKGKDVELRCDPISGHTALYWYRQSLGQGLEFLIYFQGNSAPDKSGLPSDRFSAERTGGSVSTLTIQRTQQEDSAVYLCASSLSGMASYEQYFGPGTRLTVT.